This T cell receptor (beta chain) was observed in a study of blood T cell repertoires in COVID-19. Study overall: Whether acute or convalescent, the COVID-19 samples came from the United States, Italy and Spain. Sources were T cells, B-cell-depleted T cells, or PBMCs; the material itself was cDNA or gDNA.

Deletions cut 3 bases from V and 2 bases from J, with 8 bases between. This CDR3 comprises 13 residues. Germline V gene lookup returns CDR1 SGHRS and CDR2 YFSETQ. Authors' analysis steps: Amplification from reference gene primers served as the basis for estimated nucleated cell counts. Clones were sequenced by immunoSEQ multiplex PCR, and TCRdb holds only the in-frame ones, with some missing. The V and J calls and clone size come from that table; D and trimming were worked out from the DNA. The sample carries about 120,000 clones, about nine tenths recorded once. The sequenced sample consisted of peripheral blood. This chain links TRBV5-1 with TRBJ1-1; D is ambiguous. The receptor was derived from a human donor in a cohort sampled during active COVID-19. The CDR3 sequence: CASSSQLNTEAFF. The CDR3 nucleotides are TGCGCCAGCAGCTCCCAACTCAACACTGAAGCTTTCTTT.